Listed here is a single TCR beta chain. Its target is unknown. The donors, healthy adults who were HIV-negative, had experienced no recent acute infections or vaccinations. Clones were sequenced by immunoSEQ multiplex PCR, and TCRdb holds only the in-frame ones, with some missing. Among some 1.1 million clones listed, 70% to 85% were seen once. Germline trimming cut 4 bases from V and 4 bases from J; bases unmatched to any gene: 10. This CDR3 is built from 16 residues. The V gene's germline CDR1 is SGHRS and CDR2 YFSETQ. This specimen comes from a study of shared clonotypes between healthy human individuals. Study in general: The cohort comprised a couple of women and a few men. Their ages spanned 18 to 49 years.

Study observations and caveats: Non-shared clonotypes had lower generation probabilities than clonotypes shared by all four sorted-subset donors. Among donors, sharing of clonotypes was expected to be affected by sequencing depth.

The sequence derives from a man between 18 and 35 years old in good health. Some clones in this sample may be carry-over from other donors' samples. Sequencing used memory CD4+ T cells from PBMCs. Subset noted: CD45RA-negative fraction. The genes are TRBV5-1 and TRBJ2-2, with 7 positions matching TRBD1. The CDR3, as DNA: TGCGCCAGCAGCCCGGACAGGCCAACAGCCACCGGGGAGCTGTTTTTT. This gives the protein CASSPDRPTATGELFF. Looking up the rest from reference TRBV5-1 and TRBJ2-2 gives the full variable domain: KAGVTQTPRYLIKTRGQQVTLSCSPISGHRSVSWYQQTPGQGLQFLFEYFSETQRNKGNFPGRFSGRQFSNSRSEMNVSTLELGDSALYLCASSPDRPTATGELFFGEGSRLTVL.